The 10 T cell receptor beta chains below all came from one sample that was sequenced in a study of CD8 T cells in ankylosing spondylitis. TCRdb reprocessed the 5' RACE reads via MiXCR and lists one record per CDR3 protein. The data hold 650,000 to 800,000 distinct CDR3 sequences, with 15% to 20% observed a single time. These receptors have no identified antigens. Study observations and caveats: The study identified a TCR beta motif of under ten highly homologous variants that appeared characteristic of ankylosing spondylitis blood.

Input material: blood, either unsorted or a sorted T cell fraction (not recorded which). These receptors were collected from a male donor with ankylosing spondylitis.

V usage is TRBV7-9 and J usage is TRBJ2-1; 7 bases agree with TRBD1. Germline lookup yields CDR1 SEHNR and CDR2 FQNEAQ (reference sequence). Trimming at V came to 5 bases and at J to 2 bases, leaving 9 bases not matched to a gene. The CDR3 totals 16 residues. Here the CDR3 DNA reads TGTGCCAGCAGCCCCGCGACAGGGAAGACCTACAATGAGCAGTTCTTC. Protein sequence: CASSPATGKTYNEQFF.

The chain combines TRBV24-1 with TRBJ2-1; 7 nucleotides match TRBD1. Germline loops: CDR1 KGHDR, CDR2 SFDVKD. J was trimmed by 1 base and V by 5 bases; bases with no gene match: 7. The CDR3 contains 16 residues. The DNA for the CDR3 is TGTGCCACCAGTGCCGGTAGACAGGGATCCTACAATGAGCAGTTCTTC. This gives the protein CATSAGRQGSYNEQFF.

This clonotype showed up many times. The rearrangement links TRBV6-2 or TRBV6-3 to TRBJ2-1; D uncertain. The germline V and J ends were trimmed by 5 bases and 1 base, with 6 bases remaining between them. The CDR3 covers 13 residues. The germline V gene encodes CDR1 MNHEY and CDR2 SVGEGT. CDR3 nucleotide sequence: TGTGCCAGCAGTCTGAAATCCTACAATGAGCAGTTCTTC. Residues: CASSLKSYNEQFF.

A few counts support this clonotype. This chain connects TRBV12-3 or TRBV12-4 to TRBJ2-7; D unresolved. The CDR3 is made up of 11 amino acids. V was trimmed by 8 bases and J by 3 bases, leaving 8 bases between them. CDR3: CASPSRYEQYF. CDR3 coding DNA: TGTGCCAGCCCGTCCCGCTACGAGCAGTACTTC.

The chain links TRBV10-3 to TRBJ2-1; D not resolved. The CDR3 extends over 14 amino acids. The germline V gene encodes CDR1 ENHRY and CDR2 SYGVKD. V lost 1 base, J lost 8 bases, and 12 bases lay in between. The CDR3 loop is CAISEWVGMDEQFF. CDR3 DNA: TGTGCCATCAGTGAGTGGGTGGGGATGGATGAGCAGTTCTTC.

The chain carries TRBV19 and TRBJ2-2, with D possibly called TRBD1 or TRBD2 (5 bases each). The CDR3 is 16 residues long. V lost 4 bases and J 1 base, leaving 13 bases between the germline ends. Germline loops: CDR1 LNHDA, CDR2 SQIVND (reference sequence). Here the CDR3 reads CASSSRGPLNTGELFF. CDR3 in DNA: TGTGCCAGTAGTAGTCGGGGACCACTGAACACCGGGGAGCTGTTTTTT. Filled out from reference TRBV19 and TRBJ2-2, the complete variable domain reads DGGITQSPKYLFRKEGQNVTLSCEQNLNHDAMYWYRQDPGQGLRLIYYSQIVNDFQKGDIAEGYSVSREKKESFPLTVTSAQKNPTAFYLCASSSRGPLNTGELFFGEGSRLTVL.

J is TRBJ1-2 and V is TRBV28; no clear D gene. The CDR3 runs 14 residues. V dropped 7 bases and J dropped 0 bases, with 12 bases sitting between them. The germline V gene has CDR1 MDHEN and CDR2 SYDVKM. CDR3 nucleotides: TGTGCCAGCACCTTAGGTGGGCCTAACTATGGCTACACCTTC. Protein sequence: CASTLGGPNYGYTF.

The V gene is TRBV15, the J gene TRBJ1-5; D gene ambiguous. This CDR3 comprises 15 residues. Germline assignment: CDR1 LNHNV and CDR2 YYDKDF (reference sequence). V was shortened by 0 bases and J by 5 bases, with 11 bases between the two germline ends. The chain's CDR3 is CATSRDREGYQPQHF. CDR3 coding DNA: TGTGCCACCAGCAGAGATCGGGAAGGGTATCAGCCCCAGCATTTT.

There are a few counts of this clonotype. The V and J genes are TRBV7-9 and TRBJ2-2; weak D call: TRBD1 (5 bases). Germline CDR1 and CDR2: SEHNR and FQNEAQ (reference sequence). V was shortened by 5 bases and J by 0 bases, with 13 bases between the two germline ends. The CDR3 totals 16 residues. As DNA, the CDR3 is TGTGCCAGCAGCACACAGGACCGCACGAACACCGGGGAGCTGTTTTTT. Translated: CASSTQDRTNTGELFF.

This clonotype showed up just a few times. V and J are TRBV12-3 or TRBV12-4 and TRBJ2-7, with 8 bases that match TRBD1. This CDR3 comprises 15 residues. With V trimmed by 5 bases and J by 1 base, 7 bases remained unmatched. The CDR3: CASSQGRDRSYEQYF. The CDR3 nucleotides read TGTGCCAGCAGTCAAGGCCGGGACAGGTCCTACGAGCAGTACTTC.